Shown below are 3 T cell receptor beta chains from a single sample sequenced in a study of blood T cell repertoires in COVID-19. This table comes from immunoSEQ multiplex PCR, and its TCRdb copy is limited to in-frame clones, with some not included. The sample consists of some 350,000 clones, over 75% of them appearing once. The sequenced sample consisted of PBMCs or T cells enriched from blood (not recorded which). Receptor source: a young woman who had recovered from COVID-19.

The chain combines TRBV4-1 with TRBJ1-1; 9 bases are shared with TRBD1. Germline trimming cut 3 bases from V and 4 bases from J; bases unmatched to any gene: 6. Germline CDR1 is MGHRA and CDR2 is YSYEKL. The CDR3 extends over 15 amino acids. DNA of the CDR3: TGCGCCAGCAGCCATAACCGGGACAGGGTCACTGAAGCTTTCTTT. Translating it yields CASSHNRDRVTEAFF.

V and J are TRBV9 and TRBJ1-5; 7 positions match TRBD1. CDR3 size: 16 residues. The trim removed 1 base at V and 3 bases at J, leaving 7 bases unmatched. Germline V CDR1 and CDR2: SGDLS, YYNGEE. The CDR3 DNA reads TGTGCCAGCAGCGTAATCTTCGGACAGGCCAATCAGCCCCAGCATTTT. Residues: CASSVIFGQANQPQHF.

The CDR3 reads CASSQSYRSSYEQYF. DNA for the CDR3: TGTGCCAGCAGCCAATCGTACAGGAGCTCCTACGAGCAGTACTTC. V is TRBV16 and J is TRBJ2-7, with D possibly matching TRBD1 (5 bases). The CDR3 runs to 15 residues. Trimming removed 0 bases at V and 0 bases at J, with 9 bases between. Germline V gene sequence: CDR1 KGHSY, CDR2 FQNENV.